One and the same sample provided the 7 T cell receptor beta chains below, sequenced in a study of blood T cell repertoires in COVID-19. The protocol was immunoSEQ multiplex PCR, while the TCRdb copy is restricted to in-frame clones and leaves out a portion. The sample lists about 59,000 clones, roughly 87% occurring once. The sample taken for sequencing was peripheral blood. The receptor set was obtained from a man older than 75 in a cohort sampled during active COVID-19.

The chain combines TRBV11-2 with TRBJ2-7, with TRBD1 identical over 7 bases. V lost 1 base and J lost 1; bases outside the gene matches: 10. CDR1 and CDR2 from the germline V gene are SGHAT and FQNNGV. The CDR3 is 17 residues long. This CDR3 is CASSLGPSRTGSYEQYF. The CDR3 DNA reads TGTGCCAGCAGCTTAGGCCCGTCCCGGACAGGATCCTACGAGCAGTACTTC.

The chain has TRBV7-3 and TRBJ2-7, with D perhaps matching TRBD1 (6 bases). Germline CDR1 and CDR2: SGHTA and FQGTGA. V was cut by 5 bases and J by 2 bases, with 16 bases left in between. This CDR3 spans 15 amino acids. Here the CDR3 reads CASSPQGTGTYEQYF. DNA for the CDR3: TGTGCCAGCAGCCCGCAGGGGACGGGGACCTACGAGCAGTACTTC.

The chain uses TRBV7-9 and TRBJ2-2; 11 bases map to TRBD2. The CDR3 contains 15 residues. Unmatched junction bases numbered 2, after V lost 3 bases and J lost 5 bases. The germline V gene encodes CDR1 SEHNR and CDR2 FQNEAQ (reference sequence). CDR3 DNA: TGTGCCAGCAGCTTGCTAGCGGGGGGAACCGGGGAGCTGTTTTTT. Amino acid sequence: CASSLLAGGTGELFF.

The V and J genes are TRBV5-1 and TRBJ2-5; 11 bases align to TRBD1. Germline assignment: CDR1 SGHRS and CDR2 YFSETQ. The V and J ends lost 0 bases and 5 bases, in that order; junction bases with no gene match: 6. CDR3 length equals 16 residues. Written as DNA, the CDR3 is TGCGCCAGCAGCTTGGGTGGACAGGGGGCCGGTGAGACCCAGTACTTC. Translation gives CASSLGGQGAGETQYF.

CDR3 loop: CASSKPGLAPYEQYF. DNA of the CDR3: TGTGCCAGCAGTAAACCGGGACTAGCCCCCTACGAGCAGTACTTC. The rearrangement links TRBV6-5 to TRBJ2-7; 9 bases agree with TRBD2. Germline V lookup: CDR1 MNHEY, CDR2 SVGAGI. Losses at the gene ends were 5 bases for V and 2 bases for J; bases not matched to a gene: 7. The CDR3 totals 15 residues.

V gene TRBV7-9 combines with J gene TRBJ2-5; a possible D gene is TRBD1 (7 bases). Germline CDR1 is SEHNR and CDR2 is FQNEAQ (reference sequence). The CDR3 consists of 17 residues. The V end lost 2 bases, the J end lost 3 bases, and 19 bases lay between the germline ends. CDR3 sequence: CASSLRGRDPTKETQYF. The CDR3 nucleotides read TGTGCCAGCAGCTTAAGGGGGCGGGATCCTACTAAAGAGACCCAGTACTTC.

This clone came up once. V usage is TRBV3-1 (or the pseudogene TRBV3-2) and J usage is TRBJ1-4, with D possibly TRBD1 on 5 matching bases. Germline CDR1 reads LGHDT; CDR2 reads YNNKEL (reference sequence). The CDR3 runs to 14 residues. V was trimmed by 2 bases and J by 8 bases, leaving 12 bases between them. The CDR3 region is CASSQLGGEEKLFF. The CDR3 DNA follows: TGTGCCAGCAGCCAACTCGGGGGGGAGGAAAAACTGTTTTTT.